These 27 T cell receptor beta chains originate from one sample sequenced in a study of T cell repertoires in cytomegalovirus infection. Each CDR3 protein gets one entry after TCRdb re-called the reads with MiXCR. The repertoire has about 140,000 distinct CDR3 sequences, 5.5% to 8% of them found once; the top ten carry about a sixth. Sequenced sample: PBMCs. The receptor set was obtained from a human donor in good health (CMV status not recorded). Some clones in this sample may be carry-over from other donors' samples.

The chain is built from TRBV24-1 and TRBJ2-1, with TRBD2 matching over 9 bases. V gave up 5 bases and J gave up 6 bases; unmatched junction bases: 7. In germline, CDR1 is KGHDR, CDR2 SFDVKD. The CDR3 length is 15 residues. The CDR3 bases are TGTGCCACCAGTGGAAGGACTAGCGCTTTCAATGAGCAGTTCTTC. As protein: CATSGRTSAFNEQFF.

This clonotype was recorded a few times. The V and J genes are TRBV15 and TRBJ1-1; no firm D call. Trimming shortened V by 3 bases and J by 2 bases, and 13 bases separated the two germline ends. The germline V gene has CDR1 LNHNV and CDR2 YYDKDF (reference sequence). The CDR3 runs to 15 residues. CDR3 region: CATSSRRTLNTEAFF. As DNA, the CDR3 is TGTGCCACCAGCAGCCGAAGAACCCTAAACACTGAAGCTTTCTTT.

This clonotype occurred many times. The chain combines TRBV7-2 with TRBJ1-6; D unclear. The V gene's germline CDR1 is SGHTA and CDR2 FQGNSA. The CDR3 loop spans 14 amino acids. V shed 0 bases and J shed 7 bases, with 7 bases lying between them. Written as DNA, the CDR3 is TGTGCCAGCAGCTTAGCGAATGGCAATTCACCCCTCCACTTT. It codes for CASSLANGNSPLHF.

The table lists this clonotype with many counts. The rearrangement links TRBV7-2 to TRBJ1-2; unclear D gene. The V and J ends lost 2 bases and 4 bases respectively, with 8 bases between them. CDR3 length equals 13 residues. Germline assignment: CDR1 SGHTA and CDR2 FQGNSA. CDR3 nucleotide sequence: TGTGCCAGCAGCTTACCCGGTACCTATGGCTACACCTTC. It encodes CASSLPGTYGYTF.

This clonotype was recorded many times. The V gene is TRBV7-9, the J gene TRBJ1-1; D gene unclear. Deletions cut 4 bases from V and 3 bases from J, with 15 bases between. This CDR3 has 15 residues. In germline, CDR1 is SEHNR, CDR2 FQNEAQ (reference sequence). The CDR3: CASSSPRAIDTEAFF. CDR3 bases: TGTGCCAGCAGCTCCCCCCGGGCCATTGACACTGAAGCTTTCTTT.

This clonotype was found many times. The chain couples TRBV7-8 to TRBJ1-2; tentative D call: TRBD1 (6 bases). The germline V gene has CDR1 SGHVS and CDR2 FQNEAQ. The CDR3 is 14 residues long. V lost 1 base, J lost 3 bases, and 9 bases lay in between. CDR3 region: CASSLDWTDYGYTF. The CDR3 DNA follows: TGTGCCAGCAGCTTAGATTGGACAGACTATGGCTACACCTTC.

This clonotype has a count of ten or more. J is TRBJ2-7 and V is TRBV20-1; D remains unclear. From germline, CDR1 is DFQATT and CDR2 SNEGSKA (reference sequence). This CDR3 has 13 residues. Trimming stripped 0 bases from V and 3 bases from J, with 9 bases between. The CDR3 region is CSARDPAGYEQYF. CDR3 in DNA: TGCAGTGCTAGAGATCCGGCAGGCTACGAGCAGTACTTC.

This clonotype came up many times. The chain recombines TRBV7-3 with TRBJ2-2; tentative D call: TRBD2 (5 bases). Germline CDR1 SGHTA, CDR2 FQGTGA. Deletions cut 5 bases from V and 5 bases from J, with 9 bases between. There are 13 residues in the CDR3. The CDR3 sequence is CASSTTGTGELFF. The DNA for the CDR3 is TGTGCCAGCAGCACTACGGGGACCGGGGAGCTGTTTTTT.

Many counts were recorded for this clonotype. CDR3: CAISSGGVETQYF. The CDR3 nucleotides read TGTGCCATCTCTAGCGGGGGGGTGGAGACCCAGTACTTC. J is TRBJ2-5 and V is TRBV28; TRBD2 aligns across 12 bases. The V gene end was trimmed by 10 bases and the J gene end by 5 bases; junction bases not matched to a gene: 5. The CDR3 spans 13 residues. Germline loops: CDR1 MDHEN, CDR2 SYDVKM.

This clonotype came up many times. The genes are TRBV7-3 and TRBJ2-5; 7 nucleotides align to TRBD2. There are 15 residues in the CDR3. The germline gives CDR1 SGHTA, CDR2 FQGTGA. With V trimmed by 0 bases and J by 0 bases, 1 base remained unmatched. The CDR3 spells CASSLTGTNQETQYF. CDR3 nucleotide sequence: TGTGCCAGCAGCTTAACCGGGACTAACCAAGAGACCCAGTACTTC. The whole variable domain, filled in from reference TRBV7-3 and TRBJ2-5, reads GAGVSQTPSNKVTEKGKYVELRCDPISGHTALYWYRQSLGQGPEFLIYFQGTGAADDSGLPNDRFFAVRPEGSVSTLKIQRTERGDSAVYLCASSLTGTNQETQYFGPGTRLLVL.

This clonotype was observed at least ten times. This chain joins TRBV27 and TRBJ2-7, with TRBD2 matching 7 bases. Germline loops: CDR1 MNHEY, CDR2 SMNVEV (reference sequence). The ends lost 6 bases at V and 2 bases at J; junction bases unmatched: 13. CDR3 length: 16 amino acids. Written as DNA, the CDR3 is TGTGCCAGCAGCTCAGAGGCGGGGGACCGGACCTACGAGCAGTACTTC. This sequence encodes CASSSEAGDRTYEQYF.

This chain links TRBV29-1 with TRBJ1-5; no reliable D call. Looked up from germline, CDR1 is SQVTM and CDR2 is ANQGSEA. The CDR3 consists of 13 residues. Trimming cost V 6 bases and J 5 bases, with 14 bases left between them. The CDR3 bases are TGCAGCGTCACCCAAACGCTGGATCAGCCCCAGCATTTT. Translation: CSVTQTLDQPQHF. The full variable domain, in which reference TRBV29-1 and TRBJ1-5 provide the parts outside the CDR3, is SAVISQKPSRDICQRGTSLTIQCQVDSQVTMMFWYRQQPGQSLTLIATANQGSEATYESGFVIDKFPISRPNLTFSTLTVSNMSPEDSSIYLCSVTQTLDQPQHFGDGTRLSIL.

This clonotype was recorded many times. The CDR3 region has the DNA TGCAGTGCTAGATCTGAGGACAGGGCCGGGGAGACCCAGTACTTC. It specifies CSARSEDRAGETQYF. This rearrangement joins TRBV20-1 to TRBJ2-5; 8 bases map to TRBD1. This CDR3 is built from 15 residues. The germline V gene encodes CDR1 DFQATT and CDR2 SNEGSKA (reference sequence). The J segment lost 5 bases and the V segment lost 2 bases, leaving 10 bases of the junction unmatched.

This clonotype was recorded many times. The chain couples TRBV12-3 or TRBV12-4 to TRBJ1-1, with D possibly being TRBD1 (5 bases). CDR3 length: 16 residues. Trimming removed 4 bases at V and 4 bases at J, with 19 bases between. CDR3 protein: CASSSREMRGSTEAFF. The DNA for the CDR3 is TGTGCCAGCAGTTCCCGGGAGATGAGGGGAAGCACTGAAGCTTTCTTT.

There are many counts of this clonotype. The chain uses TRBV9 and TRBJ2-3, with TRBD2 matching 13 bases. CDR1 SGDLS and CDR2 YYNGEE come from the germline V gene. V trimming: 3 bases; J trimming: 5 bases; junction bases outside the gene matches: 6. There are 16 residues in the CDR3. The CDR3 here is CASSARLAGGVDTQYF. For the CDR3, the DNA is TGTGCCAGCAGCGCCAGACTAGCGGGAGGTGTAGATACGCAGTATTTT.

This clonotype showed up many times. The chain uses TRBV20-1 and TRBJ1-3; a weak D match, TRBD1 (6 bases). Germline V lookup: CDR1 DFQATT, CDR2 SNEGSKA (reference sequence). Trimming left V 3 bases short and J 0 bases short, with 15 bases between. The CDR3 sequence is 16 residues long. The CDR3 DNA follows: TGCAGTGCTAGTACTTCCCAGGGGCCCTCTGGAAACACCATATATTTT. Its protein is CSASTSQGPSGNTIYF.

This clonotype was seen ten or more times. The chain joins TRBV7-9 to TRBJ2-7, with D unclear. Germline V gene lookup returns CDR1 SEHNR and CDR2 FQNEAQ (reference sequence). V lost 5 bases, J lost 2 bases, and 25 bases lay in between. This CDR3 comprises 18 residues. This CDR3 reads CASSSKSKGSVITYEQYF. CDR3 sequence (DNA): TGTGCCAGCAGCAGCAAATCGAAAGGGTCCGTAATTACCTACGAGCAGTACTTC.

This clonotype was seen many times. V is TRBV5-1 and J is TRBJ1-1; possible D gene TRBD1, 6 bases. Germline V lookup: CDR1 SGHRS, CDR2 YFSETQ. Trimming pared 0 bases from V and 3 bases from J, leaving 12 bases between. The CDR3 totals 15 residues. The CDR3 bases are TGCGCCAGCAGCTTGGAGACAGGCGTGGACACTGAAGCTTTCTTT. Translated: CASSLETGVDTEAFF. Complete variable domain (other parts from reference TRBV5-1 and TRBJ1-1): KAGVTQTPRYLIKTRGQQVTLSCSPISGHRSVSWYQQTPGQGLQFLFEYFSETQRNKGNFPGRFSGRQFSNSRSEMNVSTLELGDSALYLCASSLETGVDTEAFFGQGTRLTVV.

This clonotype was picked up many times. This rearrangement joins TRBV2 to TRBJ2-7, with D possibly being TRBD1 (6 bases). Germline V gene sequence: CDR1 SNHLY, CDR2 FYNNEI. This CDR3 contains 12 residues. V dropped 7 bases and J dropped 4 bases, with 11 bases sitting between them. The CDR3 DNA reads as TGTGCCAGCAAGCCAGGGGCTTACGAGCAGTACTTC. Amino acids: CASKPGAYEQYF.

This clonotype was found a few times. This chain connects TRBV4-2 to TRBJ1-2; 8 positions match TRBD1. V trimming: 4 bases; J trimming: 4 bases; junction bases outside the gene matches: 14. There are 17 residues in the CDR3. The germline V gene has CDR1 LGHNA and CDR2 YNFKEQ. The CDR3 bases are TGTGCCAGCAGCCCCGGGACACCGGGACAGGATATCTATGGCTACACCTTC. Translated: CASSPGTPGQDIYGYTF.

This clonotype was seen only a few times. V and J are TRBV5-8 and TRBJ2-5, with D perhaps being TRBD1 or TRBD2 (5 bases each). V was pared by 1 base and J by 1 base, with 11 bases between. This CDR3 has 15 residues. Looked up from germline, CDR1 is SGHTS and CDR2 is YDEGEE. The CDR3 sequence: CASSLPGTVQETQYF. The CDR3 nucleotides are TGTGCCAGCAGCTTGCCCGGGACGGTCCAAGAGACCCAGTACTTC. The full variable domain, in which reference TRBV5-8 and TRBJ2-5 provide the parts outside the CDR3, is EAGVTQSPTHLIKTRGQQATLRCSPISGHTSVYWYQQALGLGLQFLLWYDEGEERNRGNFPPRFSGRQFPNYSSELNVNALELEDSALYLCASSLPGTVQETQYFGPGTRLLVL.

This CDR3 is CASSQGLNSPLHF. In DNA, the CDR3 is TGTGCCAGCAGCCAAGGCCTCAATTCACCCCTCCACTTT. The chain recombines TRBV3-1 with TRBJ1-6, with no clear D. The CDR3 is 13 residues long. V dropped 1 base and J dropped 7 bases, with 5 bases sitting between them. Germline-derived CDR1 and CDR2 are LGHDT and YNNKEL (reference sequence).

This clonotype was detected only a few times. V and J are TRBV7-7 and TRBJ2-3, with TRBD2 matching 7 bases. Germline assignment: CDR1 SSHAT and CDR2 FNYEAQ (reference sequence). The CDR3 sequence is 15 residues long. Trimming removed 5 bases from V and 3 bases from J; junction bases left unmatched: 8. The CDR3 loop reads CASSPGLGNTDTQYF. As DNA, the CDR3 is TGTGCCAGCAGCCCCGGACTAGGCAATACAGATACGCAGTATTTT.

At least ten counts were recorded for this clonotype. The chain carries TRBV7-9 and TRBJ1-4, with TRBD1 matching over 7 bases. This CDR3 contains 17 residues. J gave up 3 bases and V 5 bases, and 12 bases lay outside the gene matches. Germline CDR1 SEHNR, CDR2 FQNEAQ (reference sequence). The CDR3 nucleotides read TGTGCCAGCAGCCATCGACAGGGCCACACGTCTAATGAAAAACTGTTTTTT. This gives the protein CASSHRQGHTSNEKLFF.

The genes are TRBV7-7 and TRBJ2-5; 7 bases map to TRBD2. The germline V gene encodes CDR1 SSHAT and CDR2 FNYEAQ (reference sequence). This CDR3 contains 15 residues. The junction had 11 bases not matched to a gene; V was cut back by 5 bases and J by 5 bases. The CDR3 nucleotides are TGTGCCAGCAGCGCACGGGACTACGCCCTGGAGACCCAGTACTTC. Its translation is CASSARDYALETQYF.

This clonotype has more than one count but fewer than ten. V is TRBV29-1 and J is TRBJ2-7, with D uncertain. V lost 6 bases to trimming and J lost 2 bases, with 11 bases between them. Germline CDR1 is SQVTM and CDR2 is ANQGSEA. CDR3 length equals 12 residues. CDR3 nucleotide sequence: TGCAGCGTGTCCGACGGCACCTACGAGCAGTACTTC. This encodes CSVSDGTYEQYF.

This clonotype was counted between two and nine times. The chain recombines TRBV19 with TRBJ1-3, with D perhaps TRBD1 (5 bases). This CDR3 contains 17 residues. The germline V and J ends were trimmed by 7 bases and 0 bases, with 19 bases remaining between them. Germline V gene lookup returns CDR1 LNHDA and CDR2 SQIVND (reference sequence). The CDR3 DNA is TGTGCCAGTATCCGGTCGACAGCCCTTACCTCTGGAAACACCATATATTTT. This sequence encodes CASIRSTALTSGNTIYF.